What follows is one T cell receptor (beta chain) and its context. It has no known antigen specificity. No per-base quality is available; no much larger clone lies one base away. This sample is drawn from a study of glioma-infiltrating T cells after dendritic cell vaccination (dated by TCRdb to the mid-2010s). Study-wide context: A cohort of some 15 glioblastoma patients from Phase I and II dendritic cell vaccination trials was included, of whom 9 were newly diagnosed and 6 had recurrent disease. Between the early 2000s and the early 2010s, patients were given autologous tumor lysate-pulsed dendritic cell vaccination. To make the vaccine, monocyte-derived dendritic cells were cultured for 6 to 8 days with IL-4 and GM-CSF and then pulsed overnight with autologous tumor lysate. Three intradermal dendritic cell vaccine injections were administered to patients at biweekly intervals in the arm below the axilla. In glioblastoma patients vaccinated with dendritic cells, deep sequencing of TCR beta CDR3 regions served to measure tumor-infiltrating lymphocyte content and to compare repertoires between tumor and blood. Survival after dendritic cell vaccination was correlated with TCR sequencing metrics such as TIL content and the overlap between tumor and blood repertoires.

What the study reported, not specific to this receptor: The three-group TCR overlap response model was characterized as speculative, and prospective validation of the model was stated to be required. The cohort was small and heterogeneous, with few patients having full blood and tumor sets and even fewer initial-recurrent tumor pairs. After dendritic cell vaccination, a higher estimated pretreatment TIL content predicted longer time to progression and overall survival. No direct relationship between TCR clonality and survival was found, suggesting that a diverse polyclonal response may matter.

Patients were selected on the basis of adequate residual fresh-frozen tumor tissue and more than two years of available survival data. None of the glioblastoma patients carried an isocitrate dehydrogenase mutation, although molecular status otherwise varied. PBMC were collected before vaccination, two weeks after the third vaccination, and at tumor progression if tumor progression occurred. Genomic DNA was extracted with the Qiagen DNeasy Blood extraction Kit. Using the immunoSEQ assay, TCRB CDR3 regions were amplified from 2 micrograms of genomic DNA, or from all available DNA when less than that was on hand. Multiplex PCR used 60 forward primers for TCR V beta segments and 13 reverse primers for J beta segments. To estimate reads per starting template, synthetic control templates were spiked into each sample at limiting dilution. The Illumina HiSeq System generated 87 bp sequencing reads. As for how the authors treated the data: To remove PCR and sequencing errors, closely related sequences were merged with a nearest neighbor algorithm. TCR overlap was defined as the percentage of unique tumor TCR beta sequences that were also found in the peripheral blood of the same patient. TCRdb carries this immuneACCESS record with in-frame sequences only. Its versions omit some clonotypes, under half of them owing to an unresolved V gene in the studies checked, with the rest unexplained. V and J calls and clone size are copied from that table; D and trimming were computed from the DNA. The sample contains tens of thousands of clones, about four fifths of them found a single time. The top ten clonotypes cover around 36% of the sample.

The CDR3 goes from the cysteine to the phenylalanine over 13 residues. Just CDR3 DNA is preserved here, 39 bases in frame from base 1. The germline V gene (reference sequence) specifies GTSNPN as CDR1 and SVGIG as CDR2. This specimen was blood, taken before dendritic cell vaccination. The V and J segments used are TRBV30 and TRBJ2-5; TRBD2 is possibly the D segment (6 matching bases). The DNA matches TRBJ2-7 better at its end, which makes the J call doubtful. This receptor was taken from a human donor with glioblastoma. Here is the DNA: TGTGCCTGGAGTCACGGCGGGACCTACGAGCAGTACTTC. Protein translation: CAWSHGGTYEQYF.